In its sample, the clone carrying this TCR beta chain was seen a few times. Its antigen remains unknown. The data derive from a study of T-cell reconstitution after alpha-beta-depleted transplantation in children. Broader study findings: It was surviving recipient T cells and thymic progenitors that gave some patients high TCRbeta diversity at day 60.

Construction of the TCRbeta library involved unique molecular identifiers. TCRdb reanalysed the PCR reads using MiXCR and keeps one entry per CDR3 protein. Of about 1,000,000 distinct CDR3 sequences listed, about 29% are singletons. The V end was cut by 0 bases, the J end by 7 bases, with 4 bases between. The germline V gene encodes CDR1 SGDLS and CDR2 YYNGEE. The CDR3 sequence is 11 residues long. Source: PBMCs, mostly from graft donor cells, taken 360 days after TCRalphabeta/CD19-depleted stem cell transplant. The clonotype was recovered from a boy under two years old who had a stem cell transplant for SCID, so the T cells may come from the graft donor. The V gene is TRBV9, the J gene TRBJ2-5; the D is unclear. The CDR3 loop is CASSVGGTQYF. The CDR3 DNA follows: TGTGCCAGCAGCGTAGGGGGGACCCAGTACTTC.